One and the same sample provided the 30 T cell receptor beta chains below, sequenced in a study of a mutant IDH1 vaccine in newly diagnosed glioma. No cognate antigen is known for these TCRs. Time point: week 47, end of study. In the vaccine, a single dose held 300 ug of the mutant IDH1 20-mer peptide, along with topical imiquimod. Sequencing used immunoSEQ multiplex PCR; TCRdb keeps in-frame clones, though not all of them. This sample has approximately 100,000 clones; roughly 91% occur once, and the top ten carry 0.75% to 0.95%. Sequencing was performed on PBMCs, taken from a glioma patient whose treatment included an IDH1 peptide vaccine. The receptors derive from a woman between 45 and 60 years old with glioma.

The chain links TRBV28 to TRBJ1-5; tentatively, D is TRBD1 (6 bases). Trimming removed 2 bases at V and 5 bases at J, with 16 bases between. The CDR3 loop spans 16 amino acids. Germline lookup yields CDR1 MDHEN and CDR2 SYDVKM. DNA for the CDR3: TGTGCCAGCAGTTTAATGGGGGGCCCATCCGATCAGCCCCAGCATTTT. As protein: CASSLMGGPSDQPQHF.

The chain uses TRBV7-9 and TRBJ1-1, with TRBD1 matching 7 bases. The germline CDR1 and CDR2 sequences are SEHNR and FQNEAQ (reference sequence). The CDR3 sequence is 15 residues long. J gave up 3 bases and V 5 bases, and 9 bases lay outside the gene matches. This chain's CDR3 is CASSQGTVLDTEAFF. CDR3 in DNA: TGTGCCAGCAGCCAAGGGACAGTATTAGACACTGAAGCTTTCTTT.

This chain joins TRBV7-8 and TRBJ2-1, with a weak D call TRBD2 (5 bases). Germline V lookup: CDR1 SGHVS, CDR2 FQNEAQ. The V end was cut by 7 bases, the J end by 0 bases, with 22 bases between. This CDR3 comprises 18 residues. The CDR3: CASTVVVGERSSYNEQFF. The CDR3 nucleotides read TGTGCCAGCACCGTCGTAGTCGGGGAAAGAAGCTCCTACAATGAGCAGTTCTTC.

The chain couples TRBV7-6 to TRBJ1-1; 10 positions agree with TRBD1. Germline V gene lookup returns CDR1 SGHVS and CDR2 FNYEAQ. The CDR3 is 14 residues long. V dropped 4 bases and J dropped 6; count of bases not matched to a gene: 5. The CDR3 sequence: CASSYPGQGAEAFF. The CDR3 DNA follows: TGTGCCAGCAGCTATCCCGGACAGGGGGCTGAAGCTTTCTTT.

The V and J genes are TRBV30 and TRBJ1-3; no clear D gene. Germline CDR1 reads GTSNPN; CDR2 reads SVGIG (reference sequence). This CDR3 contains 15 residues. The V end was cut by 0 bases, the J end by 5 bases, with 14 bases between. The CDR3 region has the DNA TGTGCCTGGAGTGTACAAGGGCTCATTCGAAACACCATATATTTT. This encodes CAWSVQGLIRNTIYF.

CDR3 in DNA: TGTGCCAGCTCACCTTACTTGATGGACAGGGACACAGATACGCAGTATTTT. Translated, it gives CASSPYLMDRDTDTQYF. The chain carries TRBV18 and TRBJ2-3, with 8 nucleotides matching TRBD1. J was trimmed by 2 bases and V by 3 bases; bases with no gene match: 10. The CDR3 runs 17 residues. Germline loops: CDR1 KGHSH, CDR2 LQKENI.

The V and J genes are TRBV9 and TRBJ2-2; D is uncertain. V lost 4 bases and J 6 bases, leaving 10 bases between the germline ends. Germline V gives CDR1 SGDLS, CDR2 YYNGEE. The CDR3 has 13 residues. The CDR3 bases are TGTGCCAGCAGCCCCCTAGACCCCGGGGAGCTGTTTTTT. This gives the protein CASSPLDPGELFF. Complete variable domain (other parts from reference TRBV9 and TRBJ2-2): DSGVTQTPKHLITATGQRVTLRCSPRSGDLSVYWYQQSLDQGLQFLIQYYNGEERAKGNILERFSAQQFPDLHSELNLSSLELGDSALYFCASSPLDPGELFFGEGSRLTVL.

J is TRBJ2-1 and V is TRBV7-6; no clear D. The CDR3 runs to 14 residues. CDR1 is SGHVS, CDR2 FNYEAQ, per germline. Trimming removed 5 bases at V and 3 bases at J, with 11 bases between. Written as DNA, the CDR3 is TGTGCCAGCAGCCCCGTGGCGGTCTACAATGAGCAGTTCTTC. It specifies CASSPVAVYNEQFF.

V gene TRBV19 combines with J gene TRBJ2-1, with a possible D match to TRBD1 (6 bases). CDR3 length equals 17 residues. V lost 5 bases to trimming and J lost 3 bases, with 20 bases between them. In germline, CDR1 is LNHDA, CDR2 SQIVND (reference sequence). The CDR3 region is CASSSTQGFNLYNEQFF. The CDR3 bases are TGTGCCAGTAGTTCTACACAGGGATTTAACCTCTACAATGAGCAGTTCTTC.

J is TRBJ1-6 and V is TRBV27; no clear D gene. The CDR3 runs 14 residues. The germline V and J ends were trimmed by 2 bases and 4 bases, with 6 bases remaining between them. CDR1 MNHEY and CDR2 SMNVEV come from the germline V gene (reference sequence). The CDR3 coding sequence is TGTGCCAGCAGTTTAGAGGGATATAATTCACCCCTCCACTTT. This sequence encodes CASSLEGYNSPLHF.

The chain employs TRBV5-4 and TRBJ1-2; D is unclear. V was shortened by 4 bases and J by 0 bases, with 13 bases between the two germline ends. Germline-derived CDR1 and CDR2 are SGHNT and YYREEE (reference sequence). There are 15 residues in the CDR3. The CDR3 DNA sequence: TGTGCCAGCAGCCCAGCGAACACCCCTAACTATGGCTACACCTTC. Translated, it gives CASSPANTPNYGYTF.

The chain carries TRBV6-1 and TRBJ2-7; the match to TRBD1 covers 7 bases. After removal of 4 bases from V and 0 bases from J, the junction contained 3 bases not matched to a gene. Germline loops: CDR1 MNHNS, CDR2 SASEGT. There are 14 residues in the CDR3. The CDR3 DNA follows: TGTGCCAGCAGTGCAGACAGGGACTCCTACGAGCAGTACTTC. Its protein product is CASSADRDSYEQYF.

The table lists this clone with a few counts. The chain has TRBV30 and TRBJ1-1; unclear D gene. The CDR3 runs 13 residues. Germline values: CDR1 GTSNPN, CDR2 SVGIG (reference sequence). Deletions cut 2 bases from V and 4 bases from J, with 11 bases between. This CDR3 reads CAWSIHLGTEAFF. CDR3 sequence (DNA): TGTGCCTGGAGTATCCACTTAGGCACTGAAGCTTTCTTT. Drawing the rest from reference TRBV30 and TRBJ1-1, the complete variable domain is SQTIHQWPATLVQPVGSPLSLECTVEGTSNPNLYWYRQAAGRGLQLLFYSVGIGQISSEVPQNLSASRPQDRQFILSSKKLLLSDSGFYLCAWSIHLGTEAFFGQGTRLTVV.

The chain has TRBV18 and TRBJ2-7; weak D call: TRBD1 (6 bases). The V end was cut by 2 bases, the J end by 5 bases, with 10 bases between. Germline lookup yields CDR1 KGHSH and CDR2 LQKENI. This CDR3 comprises 13 residues. This chain's CDR3 is CASSPAGAHEQYF. CDR3 DNA sequence: TGTGCCAGCTCACCAGCAGGGGCCCACGAGCAGTACTTC.

The chain is built from TRBV7-9 and TRBJ2-2; D gene unclear. Trimming removed 5 bases at V and 8 bases at J, with 6 bases between. This CDR3 comprises 11 residues. Germline values: CDR1 SEHNR, CDR2 FQNEAQ (reference sequence). DNA for the CDR3: TGTGCCAGCAGCCCCCAAGGGGAGCTGTTTTTT. Protein product: CASSPQGELFF.

The chain couples TRBV9 to TRBJ1-6, with 8 bases that match TRBD1. The CDR3 is made up of 14 amino acids. Trimming removed 4 bases from V and 7 bases from J; junction bases left unmatched: 4. The germline gives CDR1 SGDLS, CDR2 YYNGEE. The CDR3 DNA reads as TGTGCCAGCAGCTTGGACAGGGAGAATTCACCCCTCCACTTT. It encodes CASSLDRENSPLHF. Filled out from reference TRBV9 and TRBJ1-6, the complete variable domain reads DSGVTQTPKHLITATGQRVTLRCSPRSGDLSVYWYQQSLDQGLQFLIQYYNGEERAKGNILERFSAQQFPDLHSELNLSSLELGDSALYFCASSLDRENSPLHFGNGTRLTVT.

This chain uses TRBV10-3 with TRBJ1-1; D possibly corresponds to TRBD1 (6 bases). Trimming took off 6 bases at V and 2 bases at J, with 10 bases between the two ends. The CDR3 spans 13 residues. Per the germline V gene, CDR1 is ENHRY and CDR2 is SYGVKD. The CDR3 DNA follows: TGTGCCATCAGGGACAGATTCAACACTGAAGCTTTCTTT. This translates into CAIRDRFNTEAFF.

The chain carries TRBV18 and TRBJ1-2; TRBD1 matches 7 bases. This CDR3 contains 13 residues. CDR1 and CDR2 from the germline V gene are KGHSH and LQKENI. The J segment lost 8 bases and the V segment lost 3 bases, leaving 6 bases of the junction unmatched. The CDR3 DNA sequence: TGTGCCAGCTCACCGTACAGGGGTGACGGCTACACCTTC. Amino acid sequence: CASSPYRGDGYTF.

This clone was counted a few times. V usage is TRBV4-1 and J usage is TRBJ1-1; the D is unclear. Trimming pared 2 bases from V and 1 base from J, leaving 5 bases between. Germline values: CDR1 MGHRA, CDR2 YSYEKL. The CDR3 has 13 amino acids. CDR3 sequence: CASSQQTNTEAFF. The CDR3 DNA reads TGCGCCAGCAGCCAACAGACGAACACTGAAGCTTTCTTT.

This chain connects TRBV29-1 to TRBJ2-1; possibly TRBD1 for D (6 bases). V was cut by 4 bases and J by 8 bases, with 12 bases left in between. CDR1 is SQVTM, CDR2 ANQGSEA, per germline. The length of the CDR3 is 12 residues. In DNA, the CDR3 is TGCAGCGTTGGGGGACAAGGGGATGAGCAGTTCTTC. Its translation: CSVGGQGDEQFF.

V gene TRBV27 combines with J gene TRBJ2-7; 8 bases align to TRBD1. The CDR3 length is 13 residues. Losses at the gene ends were 4 bases for V and 3 bases for J; bases not matched to a gene: 2. Germline-derived CDR1 and CDR2 are MNHEY and SMNVEV (reference sequence). Here the CDR3 DNA reads TGTGCCAGCAGTTGGGACAGGCGCTACGAGCAGTACTTC. Protein: CASSWDRRYEQYF.

This clone was detected ten times or more. V gene TRBV2 combines with J gene TRBJ2-7; D call uncertain. CDR1 is SNHLY and CDR2 is FYNNEI in the germline V gene. The CDR3 extends over 13 amino acids. V gave up 10 bases and J gave up 6 bases, with 19 bases separating them. CDR3 in DNA: TGTGCCATCGCGCCCCGTCCCTCTAGCGAGCAGTACTTC. Its protein product is CAIAPRPSSEQYF.

This sequence joins TRBV6-5 and TRBJ1-2; 7 nucleotides align to TRBD1. CDR1 and CDR2 from the germline V gene are MNHEY and SVGAGI. Germline trimming cut 4 bases from V and 4 bases from J; bases unmatched to any gene: 9. The CDR3 extends over 15 amino acids. CDR3 region: CASSSDQDRPYGYTF. CDR3 nucleotides: TGTGCCAGCAGTTCCGACCAGGACAGGCCCTATGGCTACACCTTC.

This chain links TRBV7-3 with TRBJ2-1, with TRBD2 matching 8 bases. V shed 3 bases and J 2 bases; nucleotides not matched to a gene: 9. The CDR3 contains 17 residues. From germline, CDR1 is SGHTA and CDR2 FQGTGA. The CDR3 loop reads CASSFSTRGGAYNEQFF. For the CDR3, the DNA is TGTGCCAGCAGCTTCTCGACCCGGGGGGGAGCCTACAATGAGCAGTTCTTC.

The rearrangement joins TRBV11-2 to TRBJ2-1, with unresolved D. In germline, CDR1 is SGHAT, CDR2 FQNNGV. This CDR3 has 11 amino acids. With 3 bases removed from V and 5 bases from J, the gap between germline ends came to 2 bases. The CDR3 bases are TGTGCCAGCAGCTTGAACAATGAGCAGTTCTTC. Protein: CASSLNNEQFF.

J is TRBJ2-2 and V is TRBV10-2; a possible D gene is TRBD2 (6 bases). Germline CDR1 and CDR2: WSHSY and SAAADI. Trimming shortened V by 4 bases and J by 1 base, and 13 bases separated the two germline ends. The CDR3 contains 16 residues. In nucleotides, the CDR3 is TGCGCCAGCAGTGTGGCTGCTAGCGAGAACACCGGGGAGCTGTTTTTT. Translation gives CASSVAASENTGELFF.

The rearrangement links TRBV28 to TRBJ2-1, with D perhaps TRBD1 or TRBD2 (5 bases each). The V gene lost 2 bases and the J gene lost 5 bases, with 25 bases spanning the gap. Germline lookup yields CDR1 MDHEN and CDR2 SYDVKM. This CDR3 has 19 amino acids. In nucleotides, the CDR3 is TGTGCCAGCAGTTTAGCCTTCTCGGACACCCCCTCGAGGGACAATGAGCAGTTCTTC. Protein sequence: CASSLAFSDTPSRDNEQFF.

This chain joins TRBV10-3 and TRBJ2-5, with D unresolved. The CDR3 length is 11 residues. Germline V gives CDR1 ENHRY, CDR2 SYGVKD. Trimming took off 3 bases at V and 3 bases at J, with 2 bases between the two ends. For the CDR3, the DNA is TGTGCCATCAGTGAAAAAGAGACCCAGTACTTC. Translated, it gives CAISEKETQYF.

This chain uses TRBV5-1 with TRBJ2-3; D possibly corresponds to TRBD1 (6 bases). V lost 7 bases and J 4 bases, leaving 13 bases between the germline ends. CDR3 length: 13 amino acids. CDR1 is SGHRS, CDR2 YFSETQ, per germline. In DNA form, the CDR3 reads TGCGCCAGCCGGACAGTGGGGTCAGATACGCAGTATTTT. This codes for CASRTVGSDTQYF.

The rearrangement links TRBV5-1 to TRBJ1-1; the D gene is possibly TRBD1 (6 bases). V was trimmed by 5 bases and J by 1 base, leaving 18 bases between them. The germline gives CDR1 SGHRS, CDR2 YFSETQ. This CDR3 is built from 16 residues. The CDR3 sequence: CASSEEIGGANTEAFF. In nucleotides, the CDR3 is TGCGCCAGCAGTGAGGAGATCGGGGGCGCGAACACTGAAGCTTTCTTT.